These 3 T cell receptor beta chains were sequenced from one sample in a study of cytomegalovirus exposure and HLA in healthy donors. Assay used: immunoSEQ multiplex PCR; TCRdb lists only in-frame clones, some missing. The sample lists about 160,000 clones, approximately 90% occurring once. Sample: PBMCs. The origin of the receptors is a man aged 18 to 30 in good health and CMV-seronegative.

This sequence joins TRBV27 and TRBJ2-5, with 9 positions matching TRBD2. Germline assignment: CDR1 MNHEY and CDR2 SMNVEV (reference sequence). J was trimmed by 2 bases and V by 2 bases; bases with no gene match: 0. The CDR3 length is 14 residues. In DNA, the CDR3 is TGTGCCAGCAGTTTACTAGCGGGACAAGAGACCCAGTACTTC. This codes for CASSLLAGQETQYF.

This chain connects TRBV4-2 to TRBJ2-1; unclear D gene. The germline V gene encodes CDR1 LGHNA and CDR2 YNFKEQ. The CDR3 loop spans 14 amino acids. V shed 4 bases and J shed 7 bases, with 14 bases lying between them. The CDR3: CASSRSLSRNEQFF. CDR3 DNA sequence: TGTGCCAGCAGCCGGTCCCTAAGCAGGAATGAGCAGTTCTTC.

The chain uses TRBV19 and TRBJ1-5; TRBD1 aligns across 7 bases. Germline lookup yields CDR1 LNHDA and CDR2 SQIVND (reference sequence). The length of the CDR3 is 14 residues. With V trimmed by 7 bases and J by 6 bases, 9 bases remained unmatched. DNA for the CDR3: TGTGCCAGTAACCTAGGAGGGGGCCTTCAGCCCCAGCATTTT. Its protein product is CASNLGGGLQPQHF.